The present T cell receptor (beta chain) was sequenced within a study of blood T cell repertoires in COVID-19. Across the whole study: Sample material is recorded as cDNA or gDNA derived from T cells, B-cell-depleted T cells, or PBMCs.

Deletions cut 7 bases from V and 9 bases from J, with 6 bases between. Germline V lookup: CDR1 DFQATT, CDR2 SNEGSKA (reference sequence). The CDR3 runs 8 residues. Sequenced by immunoSEQ multiplex PCR; TCRdb stores in-frame clones only, minus some. The table has fewer than 45,000 clones, approximately 88% seen once. The chain has TRBV20-1 and TRBJ1-2; the D is unclear. Sample: peripheral blood. The TCR comes from a woman in her thirties or forties with acute or convalescent COVID-19. CDR3 sequence reads: CSDSSYTF. DNA for the CDR3: TGCAGTGACAGTAGCTACACCTTC.